The entry that follows covers one T cell receptor beta chain sequence. Using immunoSEQ multiplex PCR, the repertoire was profiled, and TCRdb retains in-frame clones only, with some absent. This table has about 36,000 clones, 85% to 90% appearing once. In germline, CDR1 is SGHVS, CDR2 FQNEAQ. The CDR3 extends over 14 amino acids. Trimming pared 4 bases from V and 2 bases from J, leaving 9 bases between. The data originate from a study of T cell changes during pregnancy in multiple sclerosis. This sample comprised CD4+ T cells from peripheral blood mononuclear cells, obtained in the first trimester of pregnancy. The sequence was collected from a female donor with multiple sclerosis, enrolled in a pregnancy study. This chain links TRBV7-8 with TRBJ1-5; possible D gene TRBD1, 5 bases. DNA for the CDR3: TGTGCCAGCAGCTATCTACAGGGCAATCAGCCCCAGCATTTT. This encodes CASSYLQGNQPQHF.